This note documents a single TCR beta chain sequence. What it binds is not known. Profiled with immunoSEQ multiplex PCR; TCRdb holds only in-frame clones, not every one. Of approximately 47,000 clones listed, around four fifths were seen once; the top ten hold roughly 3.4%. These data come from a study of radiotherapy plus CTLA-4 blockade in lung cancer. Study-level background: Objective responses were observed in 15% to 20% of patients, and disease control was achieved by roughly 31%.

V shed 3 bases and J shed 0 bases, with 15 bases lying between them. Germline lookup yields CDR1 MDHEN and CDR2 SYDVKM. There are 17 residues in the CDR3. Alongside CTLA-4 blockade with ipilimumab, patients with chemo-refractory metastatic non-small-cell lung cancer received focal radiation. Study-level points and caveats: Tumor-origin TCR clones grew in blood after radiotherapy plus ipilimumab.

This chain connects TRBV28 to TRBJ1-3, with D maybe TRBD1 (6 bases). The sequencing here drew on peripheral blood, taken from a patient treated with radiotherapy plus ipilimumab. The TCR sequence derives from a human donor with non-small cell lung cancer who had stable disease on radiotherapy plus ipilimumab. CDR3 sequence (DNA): TGTGCCAGCAGTTTGTTGCCAGGGGATTACTCTGGAAACACCATATATTTT. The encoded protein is CASSLLPGDYSGNTIYF. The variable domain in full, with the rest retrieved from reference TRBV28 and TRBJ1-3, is DVKVTQSSRYLVKRTGEKVFLECVQDMDHENMFWYRQDPGLGLRLIYFSYDVKMKEKGDIPEGYSVSREKKERFSLILESASTNQTSMYLCASSLLPGDYSGNTIYFGEGSWLTVV.